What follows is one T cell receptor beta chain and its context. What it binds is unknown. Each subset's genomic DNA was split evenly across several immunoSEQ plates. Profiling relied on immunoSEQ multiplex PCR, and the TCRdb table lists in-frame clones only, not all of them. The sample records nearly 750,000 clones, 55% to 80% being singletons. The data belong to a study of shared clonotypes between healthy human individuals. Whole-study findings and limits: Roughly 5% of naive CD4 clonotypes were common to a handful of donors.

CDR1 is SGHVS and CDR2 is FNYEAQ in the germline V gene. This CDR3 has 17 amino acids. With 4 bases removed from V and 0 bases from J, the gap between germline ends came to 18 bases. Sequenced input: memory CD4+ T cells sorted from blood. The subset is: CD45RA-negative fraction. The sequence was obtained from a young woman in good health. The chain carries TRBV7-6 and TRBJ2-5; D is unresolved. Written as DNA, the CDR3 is TGTGCCAGCAGCTCCCTAAACAGAGGAGTGAACCAAGAGACCCAGTACTTC. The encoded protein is CASSSLNRGVNQETQYF.